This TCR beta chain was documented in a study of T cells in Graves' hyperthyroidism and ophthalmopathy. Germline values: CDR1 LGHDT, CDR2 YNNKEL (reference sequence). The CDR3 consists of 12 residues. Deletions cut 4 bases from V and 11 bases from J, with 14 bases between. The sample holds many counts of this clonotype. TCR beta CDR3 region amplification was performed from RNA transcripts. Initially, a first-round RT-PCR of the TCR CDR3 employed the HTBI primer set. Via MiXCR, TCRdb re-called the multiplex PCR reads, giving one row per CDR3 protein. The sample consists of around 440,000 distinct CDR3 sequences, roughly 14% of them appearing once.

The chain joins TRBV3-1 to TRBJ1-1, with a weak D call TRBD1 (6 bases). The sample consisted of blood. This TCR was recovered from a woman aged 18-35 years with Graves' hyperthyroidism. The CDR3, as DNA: TGTGCCAGCAGCCGCTTAACCGGGGGCGCTTTCTTT. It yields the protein CASSRLTGGAFF.